The 25 T cell receptor beta chains given below trace back to one sample, sequenced in a study of cytomegalovirus exposure and HLA in healthy donors. Using immunoSEQ multiplex PCR, the repertoire was profiled, and TCRdb retains in-frame clones only, with some absent. The sample consists of about 330,000 clones, about 90% of them appearing once. Sequenced sample: PBMCs. All receptors come from a woman aged 25 to 39 in good health and CMV-seropositive.

This chain links TRBV4-3 with TRBJ1-6; 7 positions match TRBD1. The junction had 1 base not matched to a gene; V was cut back by 1 base and J by 7 bases. The length of the CDR3 is 14 residues. CDR1 is LGHNA, CDR2 YSLEER, per germline. CDR3 sequence (DNA): TGCGCCAGCAGCCAAGCAGGGGGGAATTCACCCCTCCACTTT. Amino acid sequence: CASSQAGGNSPLHF.

This clone was counted only a few times. The rearrangement joins TRBV11-2 to TRBJ2-7, with TRBD2 as a possible D gene (6 bases). The CDR3 has 14 residues. Trimming cost V 1 base and J 7 bases, with 14 bases left between them. Germline CDR1 reads SGHAT; CDR2 reads FQNNGV. The CDR3 here is CASSLAGASWEQYF. The CDR3 region has the DNA TGTGCCAGCAGCTTAGCGGGAGCCTCTTGGGAGCAGTACTTC. Variable domain in full (rest from reference TRBV11-2 and TRBJ2-7): EAGVAQSPRYKIIEKRQSVAFWCNPISGHATLYWYQQILGQGPKLLIQFQNNGVVDDSQLPKDRFSAERLKGVDSTLKIQPAKLEDSAVYLCASSLAGASWEQYFGPGTRLTVT.

This clone was observed once. The chain employs TRBV4-1 and TRBJ2-7, with 7 bases matching TRBD1. This CDR3 is built from 14 residues. Germline values: CDR1 MGHRA, CDR2 YSYEKL. Germline trimming cut 3 bases from V and 2 bases from J; bases unmatched to any gene: 4. For the CDR3, the DNA is TGCGCCAGCAGCCACCCCGGGACAGCCTACGAGCAGTACTTC. This codes for CASSHPGTAYEQYF.

V usage is TRBV6-5 and J usage is TRBJ1-6, with 8 bases aligning to TRBD1. J lost 9 bases, V lost 5 bases, and 6 bases had no gene match. This CDR3 region has 14 residues. Germline V gives CDR1 MNHEY, CDR2 SVGAGI. CDR3: CASSPSRGRSPLHF. CDR3 DNA: TGTGCCAGCAGTCCTTCCAGGGGGCGTTCACCCCTCCACTTT.

This clone was observed a single time. The J gene is TRBJ2-7, the V gene TRBV7-6; the D gene could be TRBD1 or TRBD2 (5 bases each). There are 14 residues in the CDR3. V lost 4 bases, J lost 4 bases, and 14 bases lay in between. Looked up from germline, CDR1 is SGHVS and CDR2 is FNYEAQ. The CDR3 region has the DNA TGTGCCAGCAGCTCGTCTCGTGGGGGATACGAGCAGTACTTC. Its protein is CASSSSRGGYEQYF.

The chain has TRBV29-1 and TRBJ1-1; D gene uncertain. The CDR3 spans 11 residues. Germline CDR1 SQVTM, CDR2 ANQGSEA. Trimming took off 0 bases at V and 9 bases at J, with 8 bases between the two ends. The CDR3 protein is CSVEDLTQAFF. The CDR3 nucleotides read TGCAGCGTTGAAGACCTGACACAAGCTTTCTTT.

This clone occurred once. This sequence joins TRBV2 and TRBJ2-2, with unresolved D. Trimming took off 5 bases at V and 8 bases at J, with 6 bases between the two ends. CDR1 is SNHLY, CDR2 FYNNEI, per germline. The CDR3 has 11 amino acids. CDR3 DNA: TGTGCCAGCAGTTCCGGGGGGGAGCTGTTTTTT. This gives the protein CASSSGGELFF.

The chain is built from TRBV2 and TRBJ2-1; TRBD2 matches at 12 bases. Per germline, CDR1 SNHLY and CDR2 FYNNEI. With V trimmed by 8 bases and J by 6 bases, 2 bases remained unmatched. CDR3 length: 13 residues. The CDR3 spells CASEGLAGNEQFF. CDR3 in DNA: TGTGCCAGCGAGGGACTAGCGGGCAATGAGCAGTTCTTC.

The chain recombines TRBV30 with TRBJ2-5, with 12 bases matching TRBD2. This CDR3 is built from 15 residues. Per the germline V gene, CDR1 is GTSNPN and CDR2 is SVGIG (reference sequence). V lost 0 bases, J lost 7 bases, and 6 bases stayed unmatched. CDR3 residues: CAWSVLLAGGGTQYF. CDR3 nucleotide sequence: TGTGCCTGGAGTGTATTGCTAGCGGGAGGGGGGACCCAGTACTTC.

The V gene is TRBV27, the J gene TRBJ1-6; 8 nucleotides line up with TRBD1. The CDR3 is 15 residues long. V lost 5 bases and J lost 9; bases outside the gene matches: 9. Germline CDR1 MNHEY, CDR2 SMNVEV (reference sequence). DNA for the CDR3: TGTGCCAGCAGTGCCTTGACAGGGGAGTTTTCACCCCTCCACTTT. Translation: CASSALTGEFSPLHF.

The chain is built from TRBV7-2 and TRBJ1-6; D may be TRBD1 (6 bases). Germline V gives CDR1 SGHTA, CDR2 FQGNSA. The germline V and J ends were trimmed by 2 bases and 7 bases, with 9 bases remaining between them. CDR3 size: 14 residues. CDR3 in DNA: TGTGCCAGCAGCTTATGGCAGGGGAATTCACCCCTCCACTTT. It encodes CASSLWQGNSPLHF.

This chain uses TRBV5-4 with TRBJ2-1; D uncertain. Germline loops: CDR1 SGHNT, CDR2 YYREEE (reference sequence). The CDR3 is 15 residues long. Trimming pared 0 bases from V and 1 base from J, leaving 8 bases between. The CDR3 coding sequence is TGTGCCAGCAGCTTGGCATGGGAATCCTACAATGAGCAGTTCTTC. It encodes CASSLAWESYNEQFF.

This sequence joins TRBV6-5 and TRBJ1-5; TRBD1 agrees at 8 bases. The CDR3 is made up of 16 amino acids. Losses at the gene ends were 4 bases for V and 3 bases for J; bases not matched to a gene: 8. The germline gives CDR1 MNHEY, CDR2 SVGAGI. The CDR3 nucleotides are TGTGCCAGCAGTTCCCTTGGACAGGGTGTCAATCAGCCCCAGCATTTT. Translated, it gives CASSSLGQGVNQPQHF.

The rearrangement joins TRBV6-1 to TRBJ2-3; 12 positions agree with TRBD2. With V trimmed by 1 base and J by 0 bases, 2 bases remained unmatched. Germline V gene sequence: CDR1 MNHNS, CDR2 SASEGT. CDR3 length: 17 residues. This CDR3 reads CASSEGGTSGSTDTQYF. The DNA of the CDR3 is TGTGCCAGCAGTGAAGGGGGGACTAGCGGGAGCACAGATACGCAGTATTTT.

This rearrangement joins TRBV9 to TRBJ1-2, with D perhaps matching TRBD1 (6 bases). Trimming left V 0 bases short and J 8 bases short, with 11 bases between. This CDR3 has 13 amino acids. Germline V gene lookup returns CDR1 SGDLS and CDR2 YYNGEE. CDR3 loop: CASSVEQGMGYTF. The CDR3, as DNA: TGTGCCAGCAGCGTAGAACAGGGAATGGGCTACACCTTC.

The chain carries TRBV27 and TRBJ2-3; no clear D gene. Trimming stripped 3 bases from V and 6 bases from J, with 10 bases between. This CDR3 is 13 amino acids long. Germline values: CDR1 MNHEY, CDR2 SMNVEV (reference sequence). The CDR3 sequence is CASSFYPSDTQYF. The CDR3 DNA reads as TGTGCCAGCAGTTTCTACCCTTCGGATACGCAGTATTTT.

The chain combines TRBV2 with TRBJ2-1; 8 bases align to TRBD1. Germline assignment: CDR1 SNHLY and CDR2 FYNNEI. The CDR3 is made up of 17 amino acids. V gave up 4 bases and J gave up 1 base; unmatched junction bases: 9. CDR3 DNA sequence: TGTGCCAGCAGTGGGGGTTGGACAGGGATATCCTACAATGAGCAGTTCTTC. Its translation is CASSGGWTGISYNEQFF. Supplemented by reference TRBV2 and TRBJ2-1, the full variable domain reads EPEVTQTPSHQVTQMGQEVILRCVPISNHLYFYWYRQILGQKVEFLVSFYNNEISEKSEIFDDQFSVERPDGSNFTLKIRSTKLEDSAMYFCASSGGWTGISYNEQFFGPGTRLTVL.

V gene TRBV19 combines with J gene TRBJ2-7; either TRBD1 or TRBD2 may fit D (6 bases each). Germline CDR1 is LNHDA and CDR2 is SQIVND (reference sequence). Between the trimmed V and J ends, which lost 7 bases and 6 bases, there was a span of 22 bases. The CDR3 sequence is 15 residues long. The CDR3: CASNVGGPKGGEQYF. The CDR3 region has the DNA TGTGCCAGTAACGTAGGGGGGCCCAAAGGGGGCGAGCAGTACTTC. The full variable domain, completed using reference TRBV19 and TRBJ2-7, is DGGITQSPKYLFRKEGQNVTLSCEQNLNHDAMYWYRQDPGQGLRLIYYSQIVNDFQKGDIAEGYSVSREKKESFPLTVTSAQKNPTAFYLCASNVGGPKGGEQYFGPGTRLTVT.

This clone was detected only a few times. The rearrangement uses TRBV28 and TRBJ2-7, with 12 bases matching TRBD1. Unmatched junction bases numbered 7, after V lost 6 bases and J lost 4 bases. The CDR3 runs 15 residues. The germline V gene encodes CDR1 MDHEN and CDR2 SYDVKM. The CDR3 region is CASREGTGGKYEQYF. In DNA, the CDR3 is TGTGCCAGCAGGGAAGGGACAGGGGGCAAATACGAGCAGTACTTC.

The chain recombines TRBV27 with TRBJ2-5; D is unresolved. V was trimmed by 2 bases and J by 4 bases, leaving 8 bases between them. CDR1 MNHEY and CDR2 SMNVEV come from the germline V gene (reference sequence). CDR3 length: 13 amino acids. CDR3 bases: TGTGCCAGCAGTTTACGGTCATCAGAGACCCAGTACTTC. It yields the protein CASSLRSSETQYF.

The chain employs TRBV6-6 and TRBJ1-4; no firm D call. From germline, CDR1 is MNHNY and CDR2 SVGAGI (reference sequence). The ends were cut back, 10 bases at V and 8 bases at J, with 17 bases in the middle. The CDR3 consists of 13 residues. The CDR3 nucleotides read TGTGCCACCACCGATGGGGTTGTCGAAAAACTGTTTTTT. It codes for CATTDGVVEKLFF.

V gene TRBV27 combines with J gene TRBJ2-5; D ambiguous. Germline V gene lookup returns CDR1 MNHEY and CDR2 SMNVEV (reference sequence). V was shortened by 6 bases and J by 2 bases, with 4 bases between the two germline ends. The CDR3 loop spans 11 amino acids. The CDR3 reads CASRNQETQYF. The DNA for the CDR3 is TGTGCCAGCAGAAATCAAGAGACCCAGTACTTC.

This clone was picked up a small number of times. The chain is built from TRBV2 and TRBJ1-2; D is ambiguous. Germline V gene sequence: CDR1 SNHLY, CDR2 FYNNEI. V was cut by 6 bases and J by 8 bases, with 7 bases left in between. The CDR3 is 10 residues long. CDR3 DNA: TGTGCCAGCAGCGGTGGGGGCTACACCTTC. Its protein is CASSGGGYTF.

J is TRBJ2-3 and V is TRBV19, with D possibly matching TRBD1 (5 bases). CDR1 LNHDA and CDR2 SQIVND come from the germline V gene (reference sequence). Trimming pared 3 bases from V and 2 bases from J, leaving 6 bases between. CDR3 size: 13 residues. The CDR3 DNA is TGTGCCAGTAGTATGACAGTCACAGATACGCAGTATTTT. It specifies CASSMTVTDTQYF. The full variable domain, in which reference TRBV19 and TRBJ2-3 provide the parts outside the CDR3, is DGGITQSPKYLFRKEGQNVTLSCEQNLNHDAMYWYRQDPGQGLRLIYYSQIVNDFQKGDIAEGYSVSREKKESFPLTVTSAQKNPTAFYLCASSMTVTDTQYFGPGTRLTVL.

The CDR3 protein is CASSLFPGAVSYEQYF. The CDR3 nucleotides read TGTGCCAGCAGTTTATTTCCGGGGGCGGTCTCCTACGAGCAGTACTTC. This chain uses TRBV27 with TRBJ2-7; D tentatively reads TRBD1 or TRBD2 (6 bases each). Trimming took 1 base from V and 0 from J, leaving 13 bases between them. The germline CDR1 and CDR2 sequences are MNHEY and SMNVEV (reference sequence). This CDR3 spans 16 amino acids.